The 6 T cell receptor beta chains below all came from one sample that was sequenced in a study of T cell responses to AZD1222 COVID-19 vaccine. The data were produced by immunoSEQ multiplex PCR, yet TCRdb's version contains in-frame clones alone and is incomplete. The profile shows about 42,000 clones, 88% of them singletons. This sample comprised peripheral blood, obtained 28 days after the second AZD1222 dose. Every receptor here comes from an adult who received the AZD1222 COVID-19 vaccine.

V and J are TRBV5-1 and TRBJ2-2; 9 positions agree with TRBD1. Germline lookup yields CDR1 SGHRS and CDR2 YFSETQ. With 4 bases clipped from V and 1 base from J, the junction kept 5 bases outside the gene matches. This CDR3 contains 16 residues. The CDR3 DNA is TGCGCCAGCAGCGTAGAGGGACAGGGGAACACCGGGGAGCTGTTTTTT. Translating it yields CASSVEGQGNTGELFF.

The chain is built from TRBV2 and TRBJ2-7; D remains unclear. The CDR3 consists of 12 residues. V dropped 4 bases and J dropped 4 bases, with 8 bases sitting between them. Germline CDR1 reads SNHLY; CDR2 reads FYNNEI. The CDR3 loop reads CASSGGVYEQYF. The DNA of the CDR3 is TGTGCCAGCAGTGGTGGGGTGTACGAGCAGTACTTC.

V usage is TRBV5-1 and J usage is TRBJ2-5, with D hard to call. V was clipped by 4 bases and J by 3 bases, with 13 bases between them. Germline lookup yields CDR1 SGHRS and CDR2 YFSETQ. The length of the CDR3 is 14 residues. The CDR3 bases are TGCGCCAGCAGCCGCCAGACGAGCAAAGAGACCCAGTACTTC. This translates into CASSRQTSKETQYF.

V gene TRBV7-2 combines with J gene TRBJ2-7, with TRBD1 identical over 8 bases. CDR3 length: 14 residues. Trimming took 3 bases from V and 1 from J; bases not matched to a gene: 2. Germline V gene lookup returns CDR1 SGHTA and CDR2 FQGNSA. CDR3 region: CASSFGTGSYEQYF. The CDR3 bases are TGTGCCAGCAGCTTCGGGACAGGATCCTACGAGCAGTACTTC.

This chain joins TRBV19 and TRBJ2-5; no firm D call. The CDR3 runs 13 residues. The germline V gene encodes CDR1 LNHDA and CDR2 SQIVND (reference sequence). Trimming pared 3 bases from V and 5 bases from J, leaving 10 bases between. The CDR3 DNA reads TGTGCCAGTAGTATCCGGCTAGGGGAGACCCAGTACTTC. Its protein product is CASSIRLGETQYF.

This clone was counted a single time. The gene calls are TRBV6-5 and TRBJ2-2, with 9 bases lining up with TRBD1. Unmatched junction bases numbered 7, after V lost 6 bases and J lost 5 bases. The CDR3 covers 15 residues. Germline lookup yields CDR1 MNHEY and CDR2 SVGAGI. The CDR3 DNA follows: TGTGCCAGCAGAACAGGGGGCGCAGGAACCGGGGAGCTGTTTTTT. It is translated as CASRTGGAGTGELFF.